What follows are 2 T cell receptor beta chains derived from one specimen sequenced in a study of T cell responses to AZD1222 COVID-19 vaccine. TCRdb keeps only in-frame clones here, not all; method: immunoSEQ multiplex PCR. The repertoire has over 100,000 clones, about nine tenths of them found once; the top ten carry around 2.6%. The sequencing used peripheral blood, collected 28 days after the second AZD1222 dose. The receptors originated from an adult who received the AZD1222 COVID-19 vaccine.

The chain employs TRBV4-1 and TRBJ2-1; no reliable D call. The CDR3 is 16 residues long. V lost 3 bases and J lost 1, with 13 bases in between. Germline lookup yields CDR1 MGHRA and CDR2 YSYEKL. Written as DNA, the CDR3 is TGCGCCAGCAGCCACGACTTTCGATTATCCTACAATGAGCAGTTCTTC. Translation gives CASSHDFRLSYNEQFF.

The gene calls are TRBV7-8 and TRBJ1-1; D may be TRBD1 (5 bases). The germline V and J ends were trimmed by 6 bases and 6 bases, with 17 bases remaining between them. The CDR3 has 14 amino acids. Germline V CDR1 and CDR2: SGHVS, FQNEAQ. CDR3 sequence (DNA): TGTGCCAGCAGAGTAATGGGGGGATTGGCTGAAGCTTTCTTT. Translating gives CASRVMGGLAEAFF.